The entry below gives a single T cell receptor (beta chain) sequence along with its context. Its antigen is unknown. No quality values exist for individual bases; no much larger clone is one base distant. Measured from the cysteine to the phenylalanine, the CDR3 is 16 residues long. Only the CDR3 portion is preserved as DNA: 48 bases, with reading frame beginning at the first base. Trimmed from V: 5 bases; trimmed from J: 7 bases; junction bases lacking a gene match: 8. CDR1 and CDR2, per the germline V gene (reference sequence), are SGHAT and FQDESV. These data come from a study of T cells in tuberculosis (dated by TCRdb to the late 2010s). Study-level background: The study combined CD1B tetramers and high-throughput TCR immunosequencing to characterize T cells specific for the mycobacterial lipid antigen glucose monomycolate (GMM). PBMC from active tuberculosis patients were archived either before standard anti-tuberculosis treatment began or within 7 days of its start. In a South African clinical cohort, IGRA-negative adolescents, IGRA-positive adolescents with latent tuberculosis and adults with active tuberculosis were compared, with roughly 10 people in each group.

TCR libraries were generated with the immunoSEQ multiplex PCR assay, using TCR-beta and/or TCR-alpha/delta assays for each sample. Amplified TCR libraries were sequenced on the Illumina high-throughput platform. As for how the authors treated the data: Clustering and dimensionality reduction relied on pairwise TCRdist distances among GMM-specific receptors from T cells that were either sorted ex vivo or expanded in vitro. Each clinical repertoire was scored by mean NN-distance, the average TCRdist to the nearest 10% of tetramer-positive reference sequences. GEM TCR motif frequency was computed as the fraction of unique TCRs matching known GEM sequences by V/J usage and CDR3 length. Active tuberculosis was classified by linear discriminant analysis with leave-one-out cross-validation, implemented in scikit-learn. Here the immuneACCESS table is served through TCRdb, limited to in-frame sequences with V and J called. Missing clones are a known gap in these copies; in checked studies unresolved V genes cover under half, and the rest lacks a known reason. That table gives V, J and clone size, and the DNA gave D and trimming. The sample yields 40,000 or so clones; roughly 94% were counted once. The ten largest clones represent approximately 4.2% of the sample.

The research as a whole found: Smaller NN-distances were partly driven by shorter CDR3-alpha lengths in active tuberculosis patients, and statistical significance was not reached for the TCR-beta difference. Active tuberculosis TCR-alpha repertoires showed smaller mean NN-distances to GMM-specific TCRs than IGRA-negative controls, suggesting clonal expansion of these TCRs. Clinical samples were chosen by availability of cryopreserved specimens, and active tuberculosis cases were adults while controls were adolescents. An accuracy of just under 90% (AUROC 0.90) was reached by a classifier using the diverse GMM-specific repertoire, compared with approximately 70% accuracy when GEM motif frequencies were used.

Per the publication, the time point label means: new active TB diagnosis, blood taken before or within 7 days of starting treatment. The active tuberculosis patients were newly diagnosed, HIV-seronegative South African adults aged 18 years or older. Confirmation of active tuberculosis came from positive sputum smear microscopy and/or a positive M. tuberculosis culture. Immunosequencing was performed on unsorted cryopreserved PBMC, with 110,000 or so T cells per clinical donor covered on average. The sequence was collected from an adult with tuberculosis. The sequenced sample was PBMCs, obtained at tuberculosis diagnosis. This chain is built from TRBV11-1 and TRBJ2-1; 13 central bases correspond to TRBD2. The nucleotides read TGTGCCAGCAGCCGACTAGCGGGGGGAGCGTGGAATGAGCAGTTCTTC. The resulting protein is CASSRLAGGAWNEQFF.